This T cell receptor (beta chain) stems from a study of Ad26.COV2.S vaccination and SARS-CoV-2 variants. Only in-frame clones appear in the TCRdb table, and some are missing; sequencing was by immunoSEQ multiplex PCR. In the table there are around 450,000 clones, 80% to 95% of which are singletons. Described treatment: around 19 received Ad26.COV2.S at low or high dose, single or two shots; a few received placebo; per-sample allocation not given. Vaccine and placebo recipients were sampled on day 63 after the first injection. Germline V CDR1 and CDR2: ENHRY, SYGVKD. The ends were cut back, 0 bases at V and 2 bases at J, with 8 bases in the middle. The CDR3 is made up of 14 amino acids.

This sequence was found in a person between 18 and 65 years old who received the Ad26.COV2.S COVID-19 vaccine or a placebo. The chain links TRBV10-3 to TRBJ2-7; D remains ambiguous. Sample: peripheral blood, taken in a trial of Ad26.COV2.S vaccine versus placebo. The CDR3 nucleotides read TGTGCCATCAGTGAGTCGTCCTTTCCCTACGAGCAGTACTTC. As protein: CAISESSFPYEQYF.